These 28 T cell receptor beta chains share one sample of origin, sequenced in a study of shared clonotypes between healthy human individuals (dated by TCRdb to the early 2020s). Libraries were built with the immunoSEQ multiplex PCR assay. TCRdb provides this immuneACCESS table in a form limited to in-frame rearrangements. Some clones are lacking; in checked studies, under half of them reflect an unresolved V gene, and why the rest are absent is not known. This sample holds about 1 million clones; about 70% were observed only once. About 1.5% of the sample comes from the top ten. The source material was memory CD4+ T cells sorted from blood. In light of the paper, this sample's cell subset or site label describes: CD45RA-negative fraction. Source of these receptors: a man between 18 and 29 years old in good health.

V and J are TRBV11-2 and TRBJ1-2, with D tentatively TRBD1 (5 bases). This CDR3 is built from 14 residues. CDR1 is SGHAT, CDR2 FQNNGV, per germline. The V end was cut by 1 base, the J end by 8 bases, with 14 bases between. CDR3 amino acids: CASSLAWGSAGYTF. CDR3 in DNA: TGTGCCAGCAGCTTAGCTTGGGGGTCGGCCGGCTACACCTTC.

The gene calls are TRBV2 and TRBJ2-3; D unclear. The length of the CDR3 is 9 residues. Looked up from germline, CDR1 is SNHLY and CDR2 is FYNNEI. V lost 8 bases and J 7 bases, leaving 4 bases between the germline ends. The CDR3 sequence: CASGNTQYF. CDR3 nucleotide sequence: TGTGCCAGCGGAAATACGCAGTATTTT.

This clone was picked up a small number of times. The chain employs TRBV6-5 and TRBJ1-5, with TRBD1 as a possible D gene (5 bases). Germline values: CDR1 MNHEY, CDR2 SVGAGI. Trimming pared 7 bases from V and 2 bases from J, leaving 15 bases between. CDR3 length equals 15 residues. The CDR3 loop reads CASKEDIRGNQPQHF. For the CDR3, the DNA is TGTGCCAGCAAAGAGGACATAAGGGGCAATCAGCCCCAGCATTTT.

The chain is built from TRBV27 and TRBJ2-1; weak D call: TRBD2 (6 bases). CDR1 and CDR2 from the germline V gene are MNHEY and SMNVEV (reference sequence). This CDR3 spans 15 amino acids. V was trimmed by 5 bases and J by 0 bases, leaving 11 bases between them. CDR3 sequence: CASSRSGSSYNEQFF. The CDR3 region has the DNA TGTGCCAGCAGTCGGTCCGGGAGCTCCTACAATGAGCAGTTCTTC.

This clone occurred a few times. The chain carries TRBV28 and TRBJ1-5; D is perhaps TRBD1 (5 bases). This CDR3 is built from 13 residues. Germline CDR1 MDHEN, CDR2 SYDVKM. V lost 8 bases and J 3 bases, leaving 11 bases between the germline ends. The CDR3 nucleotides read TGTGCCAGCGGGACGGTTGCCAATCAGCCCCAGCATTTT. This translates into CASGTVANQPQHF.

V and J are TRBV5-1 and TRBJ1-2; no reliable D call. Trimming pared 0 bases from V and 4 bases from J, leaving 7 bases between. The germline V gene encodes CDR1 SGHRS and CDR2 YFSETQ. The CDR3 consists of 13 residues. CDR3 loop: CASSLGQPYGYTF. In nucleotides, the CDR3 is TGCGCCAGCAGCTTGGGGCAGCCCTATGGCTACACCTTC.

The chain is built from TRBV25-1 and TRBJ1-1, with 7 bases identical to TRBD1. The ends lost 5 bases at V and 6 bases at J; junction bases unmatched: 12. This CDR3 comprises 15 residues. Germline loops: CDR1 MGHDK, CDR2 SYGVNS. The CDR3 DNA reads TGTGCCAGCAGTCCCCAGACAGGGTTTGGGGCTGAAGCTTTCTTT. This gives the protein CASSPQTGFGAEAFF.

This clone was seen more than once but under ten times. Other DNA sequences in the sample encode the same CDR3. The chain recombines TRBV11-2 with TRBJ1-3; perhaps TRBD1 as D (6 bases). The germline V gene encodes CDR1 SGHAT and CDR2 FQNNGV. Trimming stripped 5 bases from V and 2 bases from J, with 10 bases between. This CDR3 contains 14 residues. CDR3 residues: CASSPRGPGNTIYF. The CDR3 DNA reads TGTGCCAGCAGCCCCAGGGGTCCTGGAAACACCATATATTTT.

This clone was observed once. The genes are TRBV30 and TRBJ2-7, with D possibly matching TRBD2 (5 bases). V was cut by 4 bases and J by 2 bases, with 18 bases left in between. Looked up from germline, CDR1 is GTSNPN and CDR2 is SVGIG (reference sequence). The CDR3 has 15 residues. The CDR3 loop is CAWNDRTRGTYEQYF. The CDR3, as DNA: TGTGCCTGGAACGACCGGACTCGAGGGACCTACGAGCAGTACTTC.

This clone was seen a single time. This chain uses TRBV19 with TRBJ2-5; either TRBD1 or TRBD2 may supply D (5 bases each). CDR3 length equals 15 residues. Looked up from germline, CDR1 is LNHDA and CDR2 is SQIVND (reference sequence). The V end lost 3 bases, the J end lost 5 bases, and 16 bases lay between the germline ends. The CDR3 region has the DNA TGTGCCAGTAGTATTGCTCTAGCAGGGATGGAGACCCAGTACTTC. This sequence encodes CASSIALAGMETQYF.

The chain uses TRBV9 and TRBJ2-3; TRBD1 matches 9 bases. The CDR3 runs 16 residues. V lost 2 bases to trimming and J lost 2 bases; unmatched junction nucleotides: 6. The germline V gene encodes CDR1 SGDLS and CDR2 YYNGEE. The CDR3 coding sequence is TGTGCCAGCAGCGTGCGACAGGGGGACTACACAGATACGCAGTATTTT. It encodes CASSVRQGDYTDTQYF.

The CDR3 DNA reads TGTGCCAGCAGCGCCGGGACTCACTCCTACGAGCAGTACTTC. Translation: CASSAGTHSYEQYF. The gene calls are TRBV9 and TRBJ2-7; D perhaps matches TRBD2 (6 bases). Germline CDR1 reads SGDLS; CDR2 reads YYNGEE. Trimming left V 3 bases short and J 0 bases short, with 10 bases between. CDR3 length: 14 amino acids.

The rearrangement joins TRBV12-5 to TRBJ2-5; D remains unclear. Per germline, CDR1 LGHNT and CDR2 FRNRAP. This CDR3 has 16 amino acids. V was cut by 0 bases and J by 1 base, with 12 bases left in between. The CDR3 region is CASGLVLSQAQETQYF. CDR3 coding DNA: TGTGCTAGTGGTTTGGTACTATCGCAGGCCCAAGAGACCCAGTACTTC.

This clone was detected only a few times. The V and J genes are TRBV6-6 and TRBJ1-1, with D unclear. Trimming took off 5 bases at V and 3 bases at J, with 13 bases between the two ends. This CDR3 comprises 14 residues. Germline V gene data show CDR1 as MNHNY and CDR2 as SVGAGI (reference sequence). CDR3 sequence: CASSDRVVDTEAFF. DNA for the CDR3: TGTGCCAGCAGTGATCGGGTAGTAGACACTGAAGCTTTCTTT.

V is TRBV18 and J is TRBJ1-2; no clear D. Germline V gene sequence: CDR1 KGHSH, CDR2 LQKENI. CDR3 length: 15 amino acids. Trimming left V 0 bases short and J 2 bases short, with 10 bases between. Written as DNA, the CDR3 is TGTGCCAGCTCACCACCTATTAACAGAAACTATGGCTACACCTTC. Residues: CASSPPINRNYGYTF.

The CDR3 here is CASTRGVLAKNIQYF. The CDR3 DNA reads as TGTGCCAGCACCCGTGGAGTTTTAGCCAAAAACATTCAGTACTTC. The chain uses TRBV11-2 and TRBJ2-4; D gene ambiguous. Germline assignment: CDR1 SGHAT and CDR2 FQNNGV. The CDR3 is 15 amino acids. The ends were cut back, 7 bases at V and 0 bases at J, with 13 bases in the middle.

This rearrangement joins TRBV19 to TRBJ1-2; D is unresolved. The V gene lost 4 bases and the J gene lost 3 bases, with 6 bases spanning the gap. This CDR3 has 12 amino acids. Looked up from germline, CDR1 is LNHDA and CDR2 is SQIVND (reference sequence). CDR3 region: CASSTADYGYTF. The CDR3 DNA follows: TGTGCCAGTAGTACCGCTGACTATGGCTACACCTTC.

The chain carries TRBV7-2 and TRBJ1-2; 7 positions match TRBD1. Trimming cost V 4 bases and J 6 bases; bases outside gene matches: 11. The V gene's germline CDR1 is SGHTA and CDR2 FQGNSA. This CDR3 contains 15 residues. The chain's CDR3 is CASSSPRQGRNGYTF. The CDR3 coding sequence is TGTGCCAGCAGCTCGCCCCGACAGGGAAGGAATGGCTACACCTTC.

The chain recombines TRBV6-1 with TRBJ1-3; D gene ambiguous. Germline CDR1 reads MNHNS; CDR2 reads SASEGT. The CDR3 length is 14 residues. Trimming stripped 3 bases from V and 1 base from J, with 7 bases between. The CDR3 sequence: CASSDAGSGNTIYF. CDR3 DNA: TGTGCCAGCAGTGATGCAGGATCTGGAAACACCATATATTTT.

As for this clone: The same CDR3 is also encoded by other DNA sequences in this sample. This chain joins TRBV30 and TRBJ2-7; no firm D call. V was shortened by 1 base and J by 3 bases, with 4 bases between the two germline ends. In germline, CDR1 is GTSNPN, CDR2 SVGIG (reference sequence). This CDR3 region has 11 residues. CDR3 in DNA: TGTGCCTGGAGTGCGAACTACGAGCAGTACTTC. Protein product: CAWSANYEQYF.

The J gene is TRBJ2-1, the V gene TRBV7-6, with D hard to call. From germline, CDR1 is SGHVS and CDR2 FNYEAQ. V was pared by 3 bases and J by 2 bases, with 11 bases between. The CDR3 runs 15 residues. The CDR3 region is CASSLSAEPYNEQFF. DNA of the CDR3: TGTGCCAGCAGCTTGTCGGCGGAACCCTACAATGAGCAGTTCTTC.

This clone was counted ten times or more. The J gene is TRBJ1-2, the V gene TRBV2, with D perhaps matching TRBD1 (5 bases). The length of the CDR3 is 14 residues. Germline CDR1 and CDR2: SNHLY and FYNNEI. The V and J ends lost 6 bases and 5 bases respectively, with 16 bases between them. The CDR3 protein is CASRGTYLSYGYTF. CDR3 DNA sequence: TGTGCCAGCAGGGGGACTTACCTCTCATATGGCTACACCTTC.

This clone came up many times. This specimen includes other DNA sequences encoding the same CDR3. This chain joins TRBV10-1 and TRBJ2-7; possibly TRBD1 for D (5 bases). The V end was cut by 3 bases, the J end by 1 base, with 7 bases between. CDR1 and CDR2 from the germline V gene are WNHNN and SYGVQD (reference sequence). This CDR3 spans 13 amino acids. CDR3 residues: CASSESGSYEQYF. CDR3 in DNA: TGCGCCAGCAGTGAATCAGGGTCCTACGAGCAGTACTTC.

In this sample, this clone turned up a few times. The rearrangement links TRBV5-4 to TRBJ2-5, with D hard to call. The germline gives CDR1 SGHNT, CDR2 YYREEE (reference sequence). This CDR3 contains 13 residues. Trimming shortened V by 4 bases and J by 5 bases, and 12 bases separated the two germline ends. CDR3 bases: TGTGCCAGCAGCCGGACCGATAGGGAGACCCAGTACTTC. This sequence encodes CASSRTDRETQYF.

There are many counts of this clone. The genes are TRBV28 and TRBJ2-3; D not resolved. CDR3 length: 12 amino acids. Looked up from germline, CDR1 is MDHEN and CDR2 is SYDVKM. V lost 0 bases to trimming and J lost 11 bases, with 9 bases between them. CDR3 coding DNA: TGTGCCAGCAGTTTATGGGATCGAGGGCAGTATTTT. Its protein product is CASSLWDRGQYF.

J is TRBJ2-5 and V is TRBV29-1, with D possibly being TRBD1 (5 bases). V shed 3 bases and J shed 3 bases, with 11 bases lying between them. This CDR3 has 13 amino acids. Germline V lookup: CDR1 SQVTM, CDR2 ANQGSEA. As DNA, the CDR3 is TGCAGCGTTGAGGGGCTGTGGGAAGAGACCCAGTACTTC. Encoded protein: CSVEGLWEETQYF. Looking up the rest from reference TRBV29-1 and TRBJ2-5 gives the full variable domain: SAVISQKPSRDICQRGTSLTIQCQVDSQVTMMFWYRQQPGQSLTLIATANQGSEATYESGFVIDKFPISRPNLTFSTLTVSNMSPEDSSIYLCSVEGLWEETQYFGPGTRLLVL.

This clone was found a few times. The gene calls are TRBV19 and TRBJ1-6; tentative D call: TRBD1 (5 bases). Trimming removed 6 bases at V and 0 bases at J, with 9 bases between. Germline CDR1 LNHDA, CDR2 SQIVND (reference sequence). This CDR3 comprises 15 residues. The CDR3 DNA reads TGTGCCAGTAGGGCAGGGAGCTCCTATAATTCACCCCTCCACTTT. Its translation: CASRAGSSYNSPLHF. The full variable domain, rest sourced from reference TRBV19 and TRBJ1-6, is DGGITQSPKYLFRKEGQNVTLSCEQNLNHDAMYWYRQDPGQGLRLIYYSQIVNDFQKGDIAEGYSVSREKKESFPLTVTSAQKNPTAFYLCASRAGSSYNSPLHFGNGTRLTVT.

The gene calls are TRBV19 and TRBJ2-3; 9 bases fit TRBD2. CDR1 is LNHDA, CDR2 SQIVND, per germline (reference sequence). This CDR3 spans 14 amino acids. V trimming: 3 bases; J trimming: 4 bases; junction bases outside the gene matches: 2. In DNA, the CDR3 is TGTGCCAGTAGTATGCGGGAGGGCGCAGATACGCAGTATTTT. Translated, it gives CASSMREGADTQYF.